This T cell receptor beta chain appears in the sequencing data of a study of technical replicates of blood from a handful of donors. The V and J ends lost 7 bases and 6 bases respectively, with 12 bases between them. This CDR3 has 11 residues. Germline loops: CDR1 SQVTM, CDR2 ANQGSEA. TCRdb's table, derived via immunoSEQ multiplex PCR, lists solely in-frame clones and lacks some. This sample has 45,000 to 50,000 clones; 80% to 95% occur once, and the top ten carry under 5%. This chain uses TRBV29-1 with TRBJ1-2; D gene unclear. Sequenced: PBMCs. The TCR comes from a human donor in good health. Some clones in this sample may be carry-over from other donors' samples. As DNA, the CDR3 is TGCAGCGCGTCTAGGCTGGATGGCTACACCTTC. It is translated as CSASRLDGYTF.